This TCR beta chain was captured in a study of monozygotic twins with cystic fibrosis. General study points: Shared CDR3 numbers were not associated with age, concordance or severity.

A remark on this clone: The antigen is not known.

The assay was immunoSEQ multiplex PCR, and TCRdb's table has in-frame clones only and misses some. The sample has roughly 19,000 clones, 95% to 98% seen once. CDR3 size: 15 residues. Germline V gene sequence: CDR1 SGHVS, CDR2 FQNEAQ. V was shortened by 6 bases and J by 4 bases, with 17 bases between the two germline ends. The specimen sequenced was blood. The chain recombines TRBV7-8 with TRBJ2-3; TRBD2 is a possible D gene (6 bases). This receptor was obtained from a woman in her 30s with cystic fibrosis. This CDR3 is CASSRTAGNADTQYF. The CDR3 DNA sequence: TGTGCCAGCAGTAGAACGGCGGGGAACGCAGATACGCAGTATTTT. Looking up the rest from reference TRBV7-8 and TRBJ2-3 gives the full variable domain: GAGVSQSPRYKVAKRGQDVALRCDPISGHVSLFWYQQALGQGPEFLTYFQNEAQLDKSGLPSDRFFAERPEGSVSTLKIQRTQQEDSAVYLCASSRTAGNADTQYFGPGTRLTVL.